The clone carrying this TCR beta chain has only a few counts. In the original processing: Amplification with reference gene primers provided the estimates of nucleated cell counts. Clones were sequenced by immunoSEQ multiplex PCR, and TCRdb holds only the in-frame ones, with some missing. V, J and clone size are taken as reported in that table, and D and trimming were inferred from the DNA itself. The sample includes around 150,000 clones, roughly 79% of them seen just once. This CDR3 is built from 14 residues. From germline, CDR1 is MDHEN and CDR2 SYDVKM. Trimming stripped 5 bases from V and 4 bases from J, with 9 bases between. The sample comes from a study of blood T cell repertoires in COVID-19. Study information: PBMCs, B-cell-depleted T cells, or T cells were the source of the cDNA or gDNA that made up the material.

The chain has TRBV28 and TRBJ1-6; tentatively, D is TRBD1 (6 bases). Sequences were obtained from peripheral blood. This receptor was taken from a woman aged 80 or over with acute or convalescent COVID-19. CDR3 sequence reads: CASSPTGYNSPLHF. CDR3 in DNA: TGTGCCAGCAGTCCCACAGGGTATAATTCACCCCTCCACTTT.